This T cell receptor beta chain originates from a study of blood T cell repertoires in COVID-19. About the study: Some COVID-19 samples were acute and others convalescent; all came from the United States, Italy and Spain.

Germline V gene sequence: CDR1 SEHNR, CDR2 FQNEAQ (reference sequence). The CDR3 length is 15 residues. The germline V and J ends were trimmed by 2 bases and 5 bases, with 15 bases remaining between them. Repertoires were generated with immunoSEQ multiplex PCR, while TCRdb's copy carries only in-frame clones and drops some. The sample carries 250,000 to 300,000 clones, over 80% recorded once. The source material was PBMCs or T cells enriched from blood (not recorded which). This TCR derives from a human donor in a cohort exposed to, infected with or recovered from COVID-19 (not recorded which). The donor label of this sample is uncertain. This sequence joins TRBV7-9 and TRBJ1-1, with a weak D call TRBD1 (6 bases). This CDR3 is CASSLPRGPGTEAFF. Written as DNA, the CDR3 is TGTGCCAGCAGCTTACCCAGGGGCCCAGGGACTGAAGCTTTCTTT.